This T cell receptor beta chain was sequenced for a study of CD8+ T cells in alopecia areata. RNA extraction was followed by reverse transcription into cDNA, which acted as the sequencing template. Sequencing used immunoSEQ multiplex PCR; TCRdb keeps in-frame clones, though not all of them. The table includes some 180,000 clones, roughly 60% detected once. The table lists this clone with a few counts. The CDR3 length is 14 residues. Germline CDR1 KGHSH, CDR2 LQKENI. Between the trimmed V and J ends, which lost 2 bases and 4 bases, there was a span of 6 bases. The sequencing here drew on CD4+ T cells sorted from blood, taken at week 0. The receptor's source is a human donor with alopecia areata. The chain links TRBV18 to TRBJ1-6; no clear D. The CDR3 coding sequence is TGTGCCAGCTCACCAAAAGAGTATAATTCACCCCTCCACTTT. Amino acids: CASSPKEYNSPLHF.